These T cell receptor beta chains were read from a single sample in a study of radiation and T cells in renal cell carcinoma. TCRdb keeps only in-frame clones here, not all; method: immunoSEQ multiplex PCR. The sample contains some 140,000 clones, about 88% of which appear only once. The sample in question was blood, obtained from a patient whose treatment included radiotherapy and nephrectomy. These receptors were collected from a woman aged 50 to 60 with renal cell carcinoma. CDR3s leave out the opening cysteine and the closing phenylalanine or tryptophan. Each record gives: D gene, V gene, CDR3 protein. The D gene is left open where the match is weak.

D: -; V: TRBV5-1; CDR3: ASSFGELVNTEAF
D: -; V: TRBV6-5; CDR3: ASSWTQGGQPQH
D: -; V: TRBV7-2; CDR3: ASSSSSSGGGGTQY
D: -; V: TRBV19; CDR3: ASGQIVSGNTIY
D: -; V: TRBV7-9; CDR3: ASRGINTEAF
D: TRBD2; V: TRBV29-1; CDR3: SVTSGGARETQY
D: -; V: TRBV2; CDR3: ASSEAATRNQPQH
D: -; V: TRBV5-1; CDR3: ASSSPEGIAGTEAF
D: -; V: TRBV6-1; CDR3: ASSVTLNEKLF
D: TRBD1; V: TRBV6-6; CDR3: ASRRDSAYEQY
D: TRBD1; V: TRBV7-3; CDR3: ASSTRQGDTDTQY
D: -; V: TRBV19; CDR3: ASSVQGTDTQY
D: -; V: TRBV19; CDR3: ASASMTGATGELF
D: -; V: TRBV5-1; CDR3: ASSVSWDSPLH
D: -; V: TRBV7-8; CDR3: ASSGRRIAYEQY
D: -; V: TRBV28; CDR3: ASRLGQSRNSPLH
D: -; V: TRBV5-4; CDR3: ASSSLGPGVGGYT
D: -; V: TRBV19; CDR3: ASSKGSGLGNSPLH
D: -; V: TRBV29-1; CDR3: SVEAGARSYEQY
D: -; V: TRBV20-1; CDR3: SARTGIEAF
D: -; V: TRBV5-1; CDR3: ASSLVWRTEAF
D: -; V: TRBV29-1; CDR3: SVGTDTQY
D: -; V: TRBV19; CDR3: ASSVGMSAGELF
D: TRBD1; V: TRBV30; CDR3: ASGTGSGANVLT
D: -; V: TRBV7-9; CDR3: ASSLVLGSPQDTQY
D: -; V: TRBV6-5; CDR3: ASSLRNSPLH
D: -; V: TRBV29-1; CDR3: SVGIDDNEQF
D: TRBD2; V: TRBV30; CDR3: AWSVGGSSYEQY
D: -; V: TRBV6-1; CDR3: ASSSRGDSREAF
D: -; V: TRBV28; CDR3: ASSLPPGTTLSYNEQF
D: -; V: TRBV5-8; CDR3: ASSANPGTISNQPQH
D: -; V: TRBV5-1; CDR3: ASSNPHSEKLF
D: -; V: TRBV9; CDR3: ASSGSTWDYYGYT
D: -; V: TRBV30; CDR3: AWSRQHSNQPQH
D: -; V: TRBV6-5; CDR3: ASSYSRNTEAF
D: -; V: TRBV2; CDR3: ASASEGGPSYGYT
D: -; V: TRBV19; CDR3: ASSPTMHEQF
D: -; V: TRBV5-4; CDR3: ASSFRDPGANVLT
D: TRBD1; V: TRBV10-3; CDR3: AIRDRGTDTQY
D: TRBD2; V: TRBV7-9; CDR3: ASTRTSGGIQETQY
D: -; V: TRBV4-1; CDR3: ASSQVETDHPLH
D: -; V: TRBV6-1; CDR3: ASSERTDNEKLF
D: -; V: TRBV18; CDR3: ASSPGTAYQPQH
D: -; V: TRBV19; CDR3: ASSMRVGEAF
D: -; V: TRBV9; CDR3: ASSTLTGIATGELF